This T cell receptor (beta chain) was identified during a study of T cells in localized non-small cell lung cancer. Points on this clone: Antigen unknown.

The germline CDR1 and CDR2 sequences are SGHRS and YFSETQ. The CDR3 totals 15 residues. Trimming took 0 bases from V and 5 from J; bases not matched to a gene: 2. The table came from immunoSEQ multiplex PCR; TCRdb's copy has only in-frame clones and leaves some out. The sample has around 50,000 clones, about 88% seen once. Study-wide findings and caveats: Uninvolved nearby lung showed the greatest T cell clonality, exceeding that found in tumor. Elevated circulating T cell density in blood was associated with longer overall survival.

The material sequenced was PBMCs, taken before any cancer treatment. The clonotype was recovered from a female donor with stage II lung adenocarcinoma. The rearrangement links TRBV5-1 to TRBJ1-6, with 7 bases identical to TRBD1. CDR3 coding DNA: TGCGCCAGCAGCTTGGATGACAGGGATAATTCACCCCTCCACTTT. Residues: CASSLDDRDNSPLHF.